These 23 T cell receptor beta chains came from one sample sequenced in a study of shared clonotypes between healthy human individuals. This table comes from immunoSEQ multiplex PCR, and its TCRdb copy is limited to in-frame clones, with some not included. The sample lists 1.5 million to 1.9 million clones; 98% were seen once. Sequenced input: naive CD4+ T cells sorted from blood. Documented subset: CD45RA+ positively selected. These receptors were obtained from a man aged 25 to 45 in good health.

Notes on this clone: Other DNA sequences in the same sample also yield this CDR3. In nucleotides, the CDR3 is TGTGCCAGCAGTTTCAGCCTCTCTGGAAACACCATATATTTT. It specifies CASSFSLSGNTIYF. The chain is built from TRBV28 and TRBJ1-3; D call uncertain. Germline V gene data show CDR1 as MDHEN and CDR2 as SYDVKM. The CDR3 runs to 14 residues. V lost 3 bases to trimming and J lost 0 bases, with 6 bases between them.

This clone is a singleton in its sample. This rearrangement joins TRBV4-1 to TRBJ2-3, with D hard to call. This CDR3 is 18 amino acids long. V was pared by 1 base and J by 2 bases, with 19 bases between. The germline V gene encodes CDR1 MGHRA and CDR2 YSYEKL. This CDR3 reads CASSQGFGASDFTDTQYF. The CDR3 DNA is TGCGCCAGCAGCCAAGGATTTGGAGCGTCAGACTTCACAGATACGCAGTATTTT.

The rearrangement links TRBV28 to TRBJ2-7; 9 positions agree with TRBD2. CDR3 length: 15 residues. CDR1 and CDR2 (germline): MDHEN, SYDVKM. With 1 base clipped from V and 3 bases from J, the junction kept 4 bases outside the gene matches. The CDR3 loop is CASSLLSSGNYEQYF. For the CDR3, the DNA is TGTGCCAGCAGTTTATTGTCTAGCGGGAACTACGAGCAGTACTTC.

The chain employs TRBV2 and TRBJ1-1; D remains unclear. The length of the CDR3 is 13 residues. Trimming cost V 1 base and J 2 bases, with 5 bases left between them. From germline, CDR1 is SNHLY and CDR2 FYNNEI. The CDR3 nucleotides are TGTGCCAGCAGTGAAGAGTTTAACACTGAAGCTTTCTTT. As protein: CASSEEFNTEAFF.

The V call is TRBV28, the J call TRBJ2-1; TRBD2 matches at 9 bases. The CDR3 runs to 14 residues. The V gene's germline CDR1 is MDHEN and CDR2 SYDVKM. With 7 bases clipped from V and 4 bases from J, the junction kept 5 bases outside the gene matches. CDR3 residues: CASKASGKYNEQFF. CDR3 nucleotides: TGTGCCAGCAAGGCTAGCGGGAAATACAATGAGCAGTTCTTC.

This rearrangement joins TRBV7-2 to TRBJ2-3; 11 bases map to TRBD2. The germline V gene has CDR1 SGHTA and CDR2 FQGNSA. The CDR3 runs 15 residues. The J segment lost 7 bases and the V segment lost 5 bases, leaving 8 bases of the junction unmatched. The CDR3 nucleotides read TGTGCCAGCAGCCTGGGACTAGCGGAGCCCCATACGCAGTATTTT. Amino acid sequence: CASSLGLAEPHTQYF.

The CDR3 loop reads CASSLRLSGRQGSGANVLTF. The CDR3 bases are TGTGCCAGTAGTCTGAGACTAAGCGGAAGGCAAGGCTCTGGGGCCAACGTCCTGACTTTC. The gene calls are TRBV19 and TRBJ2-6; maybe TRBD2 (5 bases). CDR1 is LNHDA, CDR2 SQIVND, per germline (reference sequence). The CDR3 length is 20 residues. V gave up 5 bases and J gave up 0 bases, with 23 bases separating them.

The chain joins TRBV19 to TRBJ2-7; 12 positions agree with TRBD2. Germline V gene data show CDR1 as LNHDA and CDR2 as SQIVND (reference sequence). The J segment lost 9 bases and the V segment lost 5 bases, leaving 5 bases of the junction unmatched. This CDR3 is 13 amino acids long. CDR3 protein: CASSPGLAGTQYF. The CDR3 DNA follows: TGTGCCAGTAGTCCCGGACTAGCGGGAACGCAGTACTTC.

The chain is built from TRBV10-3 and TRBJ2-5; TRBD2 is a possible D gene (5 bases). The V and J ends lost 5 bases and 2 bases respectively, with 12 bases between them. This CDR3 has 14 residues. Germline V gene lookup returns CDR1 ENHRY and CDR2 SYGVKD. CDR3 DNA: TGTGCCATCAGTCGGGAAGTGGCGCAAGAGACCCAGTACTTC. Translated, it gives CAISREVAQETQYF.

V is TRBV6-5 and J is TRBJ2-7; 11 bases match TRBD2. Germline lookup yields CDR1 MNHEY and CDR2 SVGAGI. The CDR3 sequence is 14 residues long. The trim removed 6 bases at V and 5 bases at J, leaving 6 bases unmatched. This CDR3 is CASRNSGRVDEQYF. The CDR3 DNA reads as TGTGCCAGCAGAAATAGCGGGAGGGTAGACGAGCAGTACTTC.

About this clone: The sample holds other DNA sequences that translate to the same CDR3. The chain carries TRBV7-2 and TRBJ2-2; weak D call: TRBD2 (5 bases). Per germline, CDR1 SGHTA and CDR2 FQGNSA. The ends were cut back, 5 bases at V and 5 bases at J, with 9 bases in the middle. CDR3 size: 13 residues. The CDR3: CASSPRGTGELFF. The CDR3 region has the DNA TGTGCCAGCAGCCCCAGAGGGACCGGGGAGCTGTTTTTT.

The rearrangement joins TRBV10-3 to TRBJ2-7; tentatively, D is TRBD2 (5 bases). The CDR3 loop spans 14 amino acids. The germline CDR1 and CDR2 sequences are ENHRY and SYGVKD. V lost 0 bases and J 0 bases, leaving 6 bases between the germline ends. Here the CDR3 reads CAISESAGSYEQYF. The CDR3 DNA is TGTGCCATCAGTGAGTCGGCGGGCTCCTACGAGCAGTACTTC.

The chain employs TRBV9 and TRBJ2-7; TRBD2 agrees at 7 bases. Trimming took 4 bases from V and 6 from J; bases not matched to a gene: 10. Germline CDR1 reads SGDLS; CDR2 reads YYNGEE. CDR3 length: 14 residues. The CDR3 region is CASSPLAGAGEQYF. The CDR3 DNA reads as TGTGCCAGCAGCCCTCTTGCGGGAGCCGGCGAGCAGTACTTC.

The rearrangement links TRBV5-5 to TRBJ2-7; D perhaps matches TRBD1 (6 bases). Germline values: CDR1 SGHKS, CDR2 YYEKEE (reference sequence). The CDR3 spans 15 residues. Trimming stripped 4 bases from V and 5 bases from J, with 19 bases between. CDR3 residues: CASSPRPVQGNEQYF. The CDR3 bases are TGTGCCAGCAGCCCCCGCCCTGTACAGGGTAACGAGCAGTACTTC.

The CDR3 loop is CAWSVRGLYNEQFF. In nucleotides, the CDR3 is TGTGCCTGGAGTGTAAGGGGACTCTACAATGAGCAGTTCTTC. V gene TRBV30 combines with J gene TRBJ2-1, with D maybe TRBD2 (6 bases). This CDR3 has 14 amino acids. V lost 0 bases, J lost 3 bases, and 9 bases lay in between. Germline-derived CDR1 and CDR2 are GTSNPN and SVGIG (reference sequence).

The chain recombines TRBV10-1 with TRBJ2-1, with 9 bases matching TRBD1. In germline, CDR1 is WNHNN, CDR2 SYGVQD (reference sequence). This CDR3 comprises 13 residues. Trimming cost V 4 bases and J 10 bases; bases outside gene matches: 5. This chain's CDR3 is CASSGPGTGEQFF. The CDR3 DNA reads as TGCGCCAGCAGTGGACCCGGGACAGGGGAGCAGTTCTTC.

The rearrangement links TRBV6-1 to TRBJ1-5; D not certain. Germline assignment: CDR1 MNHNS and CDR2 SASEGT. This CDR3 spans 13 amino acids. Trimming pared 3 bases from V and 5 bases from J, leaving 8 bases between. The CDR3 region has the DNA TGTGCCAGCAGTGACGGAAACTATCAGCCCCAGCATTTT. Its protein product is CASSDGNYQPQHF.

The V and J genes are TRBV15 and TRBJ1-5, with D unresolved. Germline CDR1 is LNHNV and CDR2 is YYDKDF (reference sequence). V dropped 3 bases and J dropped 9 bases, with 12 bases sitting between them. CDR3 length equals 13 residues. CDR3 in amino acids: CATSRLTGGPQHF. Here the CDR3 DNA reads TGTGCCACCAGCAGGCTGACGGGCGGGCCCCAGCATTTT.

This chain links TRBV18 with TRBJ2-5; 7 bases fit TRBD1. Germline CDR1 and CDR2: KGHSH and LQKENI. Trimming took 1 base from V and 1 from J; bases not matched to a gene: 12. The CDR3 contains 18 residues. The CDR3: CASSPLKAQGVGQETQYF. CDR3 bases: TGTGCCAGCTCACCACTGAAGGCCCAGGGGGTAGGCCAAGAGACCCAGTACTTC.

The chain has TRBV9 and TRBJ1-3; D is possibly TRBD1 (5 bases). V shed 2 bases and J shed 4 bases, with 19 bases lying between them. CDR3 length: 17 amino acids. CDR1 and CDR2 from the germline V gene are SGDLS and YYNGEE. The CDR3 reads CASSVDPAAGLGNTIYF. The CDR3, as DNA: TGTGCCAGCAGCGTCGATCCGGCAGCGGGACTCGGAAACACCATATATTTT.

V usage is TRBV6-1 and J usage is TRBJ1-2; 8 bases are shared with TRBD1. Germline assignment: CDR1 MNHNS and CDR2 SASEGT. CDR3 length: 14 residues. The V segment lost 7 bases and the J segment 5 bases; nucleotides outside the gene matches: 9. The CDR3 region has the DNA TGTGCCAGCACGGTGACAGGGGTGTGGTATGGCTACACCTTC. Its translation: CASTVTGVWYGYTF.

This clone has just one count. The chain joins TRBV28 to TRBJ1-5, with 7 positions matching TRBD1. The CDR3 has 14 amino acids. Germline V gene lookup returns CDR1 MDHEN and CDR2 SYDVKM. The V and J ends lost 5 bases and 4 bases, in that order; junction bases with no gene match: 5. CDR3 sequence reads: CASSTQTGNQPQHF. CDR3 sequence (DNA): TGTGCCAGCAGTACCCAGACAGGGAATCAGCCCCAGCATTTT.

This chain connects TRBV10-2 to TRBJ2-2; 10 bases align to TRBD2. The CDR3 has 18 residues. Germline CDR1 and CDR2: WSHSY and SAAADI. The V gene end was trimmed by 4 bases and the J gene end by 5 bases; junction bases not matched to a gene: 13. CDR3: CASSVALFSGRKTGELFF. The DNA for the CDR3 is TGCGCCAGCAGTGTAGCCCTATTTAGCGGGAGGAAGACCGGGGAGCTGTTTTTT.